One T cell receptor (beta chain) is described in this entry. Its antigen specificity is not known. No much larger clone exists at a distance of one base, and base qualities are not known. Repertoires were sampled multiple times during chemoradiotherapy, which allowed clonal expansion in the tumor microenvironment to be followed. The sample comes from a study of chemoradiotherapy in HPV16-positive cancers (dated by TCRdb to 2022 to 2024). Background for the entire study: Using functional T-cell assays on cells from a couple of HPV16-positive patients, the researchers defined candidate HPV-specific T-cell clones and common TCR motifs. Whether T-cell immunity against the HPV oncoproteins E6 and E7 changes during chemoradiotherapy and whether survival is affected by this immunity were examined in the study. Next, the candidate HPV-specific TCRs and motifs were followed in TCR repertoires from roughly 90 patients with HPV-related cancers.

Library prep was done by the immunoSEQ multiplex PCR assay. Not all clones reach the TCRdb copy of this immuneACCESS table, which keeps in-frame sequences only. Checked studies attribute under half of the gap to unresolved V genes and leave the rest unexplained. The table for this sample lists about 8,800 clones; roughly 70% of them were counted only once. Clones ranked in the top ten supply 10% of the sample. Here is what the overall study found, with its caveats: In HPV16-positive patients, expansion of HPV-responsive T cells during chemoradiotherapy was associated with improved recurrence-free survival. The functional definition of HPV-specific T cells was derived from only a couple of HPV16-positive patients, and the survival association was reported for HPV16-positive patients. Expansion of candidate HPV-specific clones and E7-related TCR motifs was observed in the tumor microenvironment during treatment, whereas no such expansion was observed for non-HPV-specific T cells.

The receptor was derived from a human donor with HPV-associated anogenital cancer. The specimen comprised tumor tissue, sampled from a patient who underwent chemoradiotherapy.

The CDR3 sequence is CASSERGVPGNTIYF. The sequenced DNA is TGTGCCAGCAGTGAAAGGGGGGTCCCAGGAAACACCATATATTTT. Recombination joined TRBV2 with TRBJ1-3; a weak D assignment points to TRBD1 (6 bases agree). The CDR3 measures 15 amino acids from cysteine to phenylalanine. Of the read, only the CDR3 DNA is kept; its 45 bases are in frame from base 1. Looking up the germline V gene yields CDR1 SNHLY and CDR2 FYNNEI. Trimming costs V 2 bases and J 4 bases, and their ends lie 12 bases apart. The variable domain in full, with residues beyond the CDR3 obtained from the reference TRBV2 and TRBJ1-3 genes, is EPEVTQTPSHQVTQMGQEVILRCVPISNHLYFYWYRQILGQKVEFLVSFYNNEISEKSEIFDDQFSVERPDGSNFTLKIRSTKLEDSAMYFCASSERGVPGNTIYFGEGSWLTVV.